This T cell receptor (beta chain) was profiled in a study of blood T cell repertoires in COVID-19. The wider study: Material from acute and convalescent COVID-19 was sourced from the United States, Italy and Spain.

A Seattle source enrolled patients during active infection and followed them longitudinally. Some clones are missing from TCRdb's copy, which holds only in-frame ones; the method was immunoSEQ multiplex PCR. The table has around 76,000 clones, 65% to 90% seen once. Deletions cut 2 bases from V and 0 bases from J, with 7 bases between. The length of the CDR3 is 14 residues. Germline V gene lookup returns CDR1 MNHNY and CDR2 SVGAGI (reference sequence). Sequences were obtained from peripheral blood. This chain connects TRBV6-6 to TRBJ2-5, with D hard to call. The receptor was isolated from a young man with COVID-19, enrolled during active disease. The CDR3 region has the DNA TGTGCCAGCAGTTACGGAGACTACCAAGAGACCCAGTACTTC. This translates into CASSYGDYQETQYF.